A single sample is the source of the 10 T cell receptor beta chains below, sequenced in a study of T cells in localized non-small cell lung cancer. TCRdb's copy holds only in-frame clones and misses some; the assay was immunoSEQ multiplex PCR. The sample lists 900 to 1,100 clones, under 25% occurring once. Material: normal lung tissue next to the tumor, obtained before any cancer treatment. These receptor sequences come from a female donor older than 55 with stage I lung adenocarcinoma.

The chain recombines TRBV18 with TRBJ1-3; D is unclear. This CDR3 has 17 residues. The V and J ends lost 3 bases and 0 bases respectively, with 15 bases between them. Per the germline V gene, CDR1 is KGHSH and CDR2 is LQKENI. The CDR3 loop reads CASSPGLAGGSGNTIYF. CDR3 sequence (DNA): TGTGCCAGCTCACCCGGATTGGCAGGAGGCTCTGGAAACACCATATATTTT.

The chain uses TRBV6-8 and TRBJ1-6; 9 positions match TRBD1. Losses at the gene ends were 6 bases for V and 9 bases for J; bases not matched to a gene: 3. The germline V gene encodes CDR1 MNHGY and CDR2 SAAAGT. The CDR3 loop spans 13 amino acids. The CDR3 is CASRGQGFSPLHF. The CDR3 region has the DNA TGTGCCAGCAGGGGACAGGGCTTTTCACCCCTCCACTTT.

This sequence joins TRBV4-1 and TRBJ1-2, with 8 nucleotides matching TRBD1. This CDR3 is built from 16 residues. V lost 2 bases to trimming and J lost 3 bases; unmatched junction nucleotides: 8. From germline, CDR1 is MGHRA and CDR2 YSYEKL. As DNA, the CDR3 is TGCGCCAGCAGCCAACTAGGGACAGGATCATACTATGGCTACACCTTC. Translation: CASSQLGTGSYYGYTF.

Within the sample, this clone is large. V is TRBV6-8 and J is TRBJ1-1, with D possibly matching TRBD1 (5 bases). Per the germline V gene, CDR1 is MNHGY and CDR2 is SAAAGT. Deletions cut 2 bases from V and 4 bases from J, with 11 bases between. CDR3 length: 14 residues. Here the CDR3 reads CASSYGGGATEAFF. The CDR3 DNA is TGTGCCAGCAGTTACGGTGGCGGGGCCACTGAAGCTTTCTTT.

This clone is termed large. The V call is TRBV6-8, the J call TRBJ1-1, with 7 bases aligning to TRBD1. The CDR3 consists of 13 residues. Looked up from germline, CDR1 is MNHGY and CDR2 is SAAAGT. Trimming took 6 bases from V and 4 from J; bases not matched to a gene: 5. CDR3 in amino acids: CASSAAGGTEAFF. The CDR3 DNA is TGTGCCAGCAGCGCAGCAGGGGGCACTGAAGCTTTCTTT.

V usage is TRBV23-1 and J usage is TRBJ2-7; 7 positions agree with TRBD2. TRBV23-1 belongs to the ORF category, with a function that is uncertain. The CDR3 consists of 15 residues. J was trimmed by 7 bases and V by 6 bases; bases with no gene match: 15. Here the CDR3 DNA reads TGCGCCAGCAGCCAAGACGGAGGACTAGGACGGGAGCAGTACTTC. Its translation: CASSQDGGLGREQYF.

The chain carries TRBV29-1 and TRBJ2-7, with D possibly being TRBD1 (5 bases). This CDR3 spans 12 amino acids. With 5 bases removed from V and 0 bases from J, the gap between germline ends came to 8 bases. Germline lookup yields CDR1 SQVTM and CDR2 ANQGSEA. The CDR3 DNA reads TGCAGCGTTCGGACACTCTCCTACGAGCAGTACTTC. Translated, it gives CSVRTLSYEQYF.

Judged by abundance, this clone is medium-sized (0.01 to 0.1%). V is TRBV11-3 and J is TRBJ1-1; possible D gene TRBD1, 5 bases. CDR3 length: 15 residues. V lost 3 bases and J 0 bases, leaving 11 bases between the germline ends. The V gene's germline CDR1 is SGHNT and CDR2 YENEEA. CDR3 amino acids: CASSLAKGVNTEAFF. DNA for the CDR3: TGTGCCAGCAGCTTGGCCAAAGGGGTGAACACTGAAGCTTTCTTT.

The genes are TRBV19 and TRBJ2-3, with D unresolved. CDR1 is LNHDA and CDR2 is SQIVND in the germline V gene (reference sequence). V was cut by 7 bases and J by 2 bases, with 16 bases left in between. This CDR3 is 15 amino acids long. DNA for the CDR3: TGTGCCAGTAACCCCGACCGGGCCTCCACAGATACGCAGTATTTT. This sequence encodes CASNPDRASTDTQYF.

The V gene is TRBV19, the J gene TRBJ1-6; 9 positions agree with TRBD1. The V segment lost 6 bases and the J segment 8 bases; nucleotides outside the gene matches: 5. This CDR3 comprises 14 residues. Germline V gene data show CDR1 as LNHDA and CDR2 as SQIVND (reference sequence). CDR3 coding DNA: TGTGCCAGTAGCGACAGGGGGAATTATTCACCCCTCCACTTT. It specifies CASSDRGNYSPLHF.